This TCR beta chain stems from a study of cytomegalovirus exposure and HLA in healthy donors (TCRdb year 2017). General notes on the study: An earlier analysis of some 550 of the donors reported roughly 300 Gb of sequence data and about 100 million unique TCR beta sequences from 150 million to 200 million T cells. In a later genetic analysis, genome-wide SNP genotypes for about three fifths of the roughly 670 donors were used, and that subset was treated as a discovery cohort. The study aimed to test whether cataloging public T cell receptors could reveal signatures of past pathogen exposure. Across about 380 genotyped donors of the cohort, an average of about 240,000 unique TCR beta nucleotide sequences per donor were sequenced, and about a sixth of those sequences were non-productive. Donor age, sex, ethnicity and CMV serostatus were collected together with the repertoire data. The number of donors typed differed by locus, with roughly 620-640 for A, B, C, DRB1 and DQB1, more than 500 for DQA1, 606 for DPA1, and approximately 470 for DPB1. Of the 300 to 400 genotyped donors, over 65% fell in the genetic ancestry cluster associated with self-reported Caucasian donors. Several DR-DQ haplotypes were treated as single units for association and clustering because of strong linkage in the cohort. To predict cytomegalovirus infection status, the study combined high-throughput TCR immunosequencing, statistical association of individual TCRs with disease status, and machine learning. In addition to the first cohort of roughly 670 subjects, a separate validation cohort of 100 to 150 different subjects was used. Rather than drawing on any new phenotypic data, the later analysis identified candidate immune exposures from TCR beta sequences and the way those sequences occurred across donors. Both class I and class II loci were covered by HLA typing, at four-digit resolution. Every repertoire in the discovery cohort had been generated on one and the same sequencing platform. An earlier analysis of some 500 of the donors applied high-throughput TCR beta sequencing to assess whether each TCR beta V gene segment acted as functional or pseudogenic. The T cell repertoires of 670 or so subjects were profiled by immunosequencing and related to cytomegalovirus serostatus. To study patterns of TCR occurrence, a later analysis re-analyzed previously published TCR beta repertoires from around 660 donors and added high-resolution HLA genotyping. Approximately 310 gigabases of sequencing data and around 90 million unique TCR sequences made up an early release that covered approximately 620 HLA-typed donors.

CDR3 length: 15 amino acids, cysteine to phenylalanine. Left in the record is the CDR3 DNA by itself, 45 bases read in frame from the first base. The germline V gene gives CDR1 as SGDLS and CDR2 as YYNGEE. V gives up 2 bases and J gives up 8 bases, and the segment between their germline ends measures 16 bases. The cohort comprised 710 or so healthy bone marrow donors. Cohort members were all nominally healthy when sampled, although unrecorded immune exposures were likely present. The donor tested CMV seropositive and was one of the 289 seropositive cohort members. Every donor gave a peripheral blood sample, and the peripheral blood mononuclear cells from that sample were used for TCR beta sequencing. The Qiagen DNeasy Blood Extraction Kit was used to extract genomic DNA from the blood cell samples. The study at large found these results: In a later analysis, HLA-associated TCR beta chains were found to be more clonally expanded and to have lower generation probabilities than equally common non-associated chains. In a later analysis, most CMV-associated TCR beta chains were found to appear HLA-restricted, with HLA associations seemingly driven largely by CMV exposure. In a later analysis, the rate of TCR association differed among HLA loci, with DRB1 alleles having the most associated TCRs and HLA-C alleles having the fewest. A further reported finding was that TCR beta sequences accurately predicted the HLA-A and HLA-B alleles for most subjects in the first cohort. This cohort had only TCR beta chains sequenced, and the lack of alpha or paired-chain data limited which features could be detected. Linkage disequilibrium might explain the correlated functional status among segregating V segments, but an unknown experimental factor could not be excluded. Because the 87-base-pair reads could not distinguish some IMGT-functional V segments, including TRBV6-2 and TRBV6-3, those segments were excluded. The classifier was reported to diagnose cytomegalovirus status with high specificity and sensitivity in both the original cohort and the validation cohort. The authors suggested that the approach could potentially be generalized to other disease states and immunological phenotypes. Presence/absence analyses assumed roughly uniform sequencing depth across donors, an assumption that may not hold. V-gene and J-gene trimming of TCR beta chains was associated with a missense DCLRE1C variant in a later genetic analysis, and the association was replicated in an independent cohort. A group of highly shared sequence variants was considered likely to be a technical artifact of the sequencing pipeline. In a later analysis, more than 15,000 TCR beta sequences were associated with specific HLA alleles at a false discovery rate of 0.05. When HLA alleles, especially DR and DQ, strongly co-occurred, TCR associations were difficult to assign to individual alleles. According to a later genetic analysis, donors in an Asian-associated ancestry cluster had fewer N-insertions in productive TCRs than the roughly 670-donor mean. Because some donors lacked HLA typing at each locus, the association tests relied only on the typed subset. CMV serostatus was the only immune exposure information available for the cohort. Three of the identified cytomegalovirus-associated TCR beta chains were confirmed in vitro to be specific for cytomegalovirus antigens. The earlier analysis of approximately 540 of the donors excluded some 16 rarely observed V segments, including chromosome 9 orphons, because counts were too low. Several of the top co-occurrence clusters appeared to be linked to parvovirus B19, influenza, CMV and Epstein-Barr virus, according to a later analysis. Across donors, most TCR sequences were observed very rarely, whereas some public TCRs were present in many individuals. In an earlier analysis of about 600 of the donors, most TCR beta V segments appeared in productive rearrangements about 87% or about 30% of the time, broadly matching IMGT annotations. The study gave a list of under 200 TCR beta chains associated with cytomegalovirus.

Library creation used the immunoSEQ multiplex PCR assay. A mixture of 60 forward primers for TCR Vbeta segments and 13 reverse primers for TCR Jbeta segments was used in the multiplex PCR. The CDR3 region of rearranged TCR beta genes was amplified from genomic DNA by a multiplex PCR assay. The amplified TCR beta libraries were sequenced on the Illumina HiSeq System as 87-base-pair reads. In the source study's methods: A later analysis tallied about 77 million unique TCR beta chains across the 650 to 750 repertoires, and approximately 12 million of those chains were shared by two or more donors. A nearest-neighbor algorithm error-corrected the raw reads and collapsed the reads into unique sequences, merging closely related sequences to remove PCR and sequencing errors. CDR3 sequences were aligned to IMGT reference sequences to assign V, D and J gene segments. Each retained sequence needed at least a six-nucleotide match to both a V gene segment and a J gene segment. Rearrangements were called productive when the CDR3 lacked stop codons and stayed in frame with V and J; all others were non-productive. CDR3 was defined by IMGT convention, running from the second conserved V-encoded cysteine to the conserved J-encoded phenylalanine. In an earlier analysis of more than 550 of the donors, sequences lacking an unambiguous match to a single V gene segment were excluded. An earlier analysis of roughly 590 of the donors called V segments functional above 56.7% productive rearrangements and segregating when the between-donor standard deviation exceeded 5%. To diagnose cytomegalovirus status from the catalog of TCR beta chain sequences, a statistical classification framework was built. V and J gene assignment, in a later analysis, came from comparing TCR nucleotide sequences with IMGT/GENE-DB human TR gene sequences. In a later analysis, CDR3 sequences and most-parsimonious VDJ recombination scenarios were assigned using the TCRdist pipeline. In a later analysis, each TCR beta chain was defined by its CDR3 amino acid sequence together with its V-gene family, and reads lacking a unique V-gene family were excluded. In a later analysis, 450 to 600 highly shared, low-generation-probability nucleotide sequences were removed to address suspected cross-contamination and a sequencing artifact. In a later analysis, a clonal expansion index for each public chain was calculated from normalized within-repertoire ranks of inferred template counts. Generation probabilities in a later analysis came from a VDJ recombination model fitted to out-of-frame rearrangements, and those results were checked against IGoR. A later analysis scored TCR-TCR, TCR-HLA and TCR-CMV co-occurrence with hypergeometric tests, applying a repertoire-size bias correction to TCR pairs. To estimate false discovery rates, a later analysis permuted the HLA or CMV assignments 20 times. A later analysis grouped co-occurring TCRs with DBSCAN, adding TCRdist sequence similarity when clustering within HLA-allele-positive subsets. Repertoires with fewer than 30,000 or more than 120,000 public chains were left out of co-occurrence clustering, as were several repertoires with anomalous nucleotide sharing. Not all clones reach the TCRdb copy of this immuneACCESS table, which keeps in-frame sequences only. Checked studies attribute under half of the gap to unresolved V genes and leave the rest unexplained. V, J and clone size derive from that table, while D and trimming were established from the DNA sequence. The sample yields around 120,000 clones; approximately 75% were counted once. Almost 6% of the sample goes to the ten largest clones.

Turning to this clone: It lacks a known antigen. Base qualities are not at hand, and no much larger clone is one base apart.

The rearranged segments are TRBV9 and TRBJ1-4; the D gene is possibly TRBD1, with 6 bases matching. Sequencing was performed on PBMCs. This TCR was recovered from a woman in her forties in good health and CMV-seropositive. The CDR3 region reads CASSVQPGTGEKLFF. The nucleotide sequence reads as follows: TGTGCCAGCAGCGTCCAACCGGGCACAGGGGAAAAACTGTTTTTT.